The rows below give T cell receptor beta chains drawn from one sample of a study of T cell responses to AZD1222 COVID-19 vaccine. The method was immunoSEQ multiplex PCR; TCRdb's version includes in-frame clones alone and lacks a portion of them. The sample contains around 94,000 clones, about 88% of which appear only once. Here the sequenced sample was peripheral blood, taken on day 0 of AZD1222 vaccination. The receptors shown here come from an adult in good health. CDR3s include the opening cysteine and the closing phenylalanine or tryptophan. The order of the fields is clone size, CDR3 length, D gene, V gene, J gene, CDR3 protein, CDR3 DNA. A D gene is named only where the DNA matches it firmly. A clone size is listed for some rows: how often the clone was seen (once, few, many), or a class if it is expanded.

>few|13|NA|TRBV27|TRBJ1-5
CASSLSGHQPQHF
TGTGCCAGCAGTTTATCGGGGCATCAGCCCCAGCATTTT
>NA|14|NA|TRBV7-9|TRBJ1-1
CASSLGRGDTEAFF
TGTGCCAGCAGCTTAGGTAGGGGGGACACTGAAGCTTTCTTT
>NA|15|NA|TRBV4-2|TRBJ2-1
CASSQDPGAVFEQFF
TGTGCCAGCAGCCAAGATCCGGGGGCAGTCTTTGAGCAGTTCTTC
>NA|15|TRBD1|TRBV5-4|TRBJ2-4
CASSPGTGAVNIQYF
TGTGCCAGCAGCCCCGGGACAGGGGCGGTAAACATTCAGTACTTC
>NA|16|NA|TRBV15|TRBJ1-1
CATSSLLNPRDTEAFF
TGTGCCACCAGCAGTCTTCTAAACCCGAGGGACACTGAAGCTTTCTTT
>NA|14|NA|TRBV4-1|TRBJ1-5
CASSQEGVGQPQHF
TGCGCCAGCAGCCAAGAGGGGGTAGGTCAGCCCCAGCATTTT
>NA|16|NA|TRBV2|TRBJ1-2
CASSEALPGRSNGYTF
TGTGCCAGCAGTGAAGCGTTACCAGGGCGGAGTAATGGCTACACCTTC
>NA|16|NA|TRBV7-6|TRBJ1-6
CASSLDSYSYNSPLHF
TGTGCCAGCAGCTTAGACAGCTACTCCTATAATTCACCCCTCCACTTT
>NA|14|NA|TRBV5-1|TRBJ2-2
CASKPQGSTGELFF
TGCGCCAGCAAACCCCAGGGTTCCACCGGGGAGCTGTTTTTT
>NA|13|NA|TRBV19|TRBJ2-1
CASSIGWRDEQFF
TGTGCCAGTAGTATTGGGTGGAGGGATGAGCAGTTCTTC
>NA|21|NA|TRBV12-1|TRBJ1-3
CASSPRPIRQRCCFSGNTIYF
TGTGCCAGCAGCCCGAGACCGATAAGACAGCGCTGCTGTTTCTCTGGAAACACCATATATTTT
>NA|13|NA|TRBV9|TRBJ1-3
CASSALSGNTIYF
TGTGCCAGCAGCGCCCTCTCTGGAAACACCATATATTTT
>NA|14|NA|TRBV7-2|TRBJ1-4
CASRRSGEGEKLFF
TGTGCCAGCCGAAGGTCCGGGGAGGGGGAAAAACTGTTTTTT
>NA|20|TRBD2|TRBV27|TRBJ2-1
CASSLVGQGVSSGRAHEQFF
TGTGCCAGCAGTTTAGTCGGACAGGGGGTCTCTAGCGGGAGGGCGCATGAGCAGTTCTTC
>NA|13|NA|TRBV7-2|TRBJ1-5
CASSLDRIQPQHF
TGTGCCAGCAGCTTAGATAGGATTCAGCCCCAGCATTTT
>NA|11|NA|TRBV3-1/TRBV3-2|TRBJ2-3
CASSQYGTQYF
TGTGCCAGCAGCCAGTACGGTACGCAGTATTTT